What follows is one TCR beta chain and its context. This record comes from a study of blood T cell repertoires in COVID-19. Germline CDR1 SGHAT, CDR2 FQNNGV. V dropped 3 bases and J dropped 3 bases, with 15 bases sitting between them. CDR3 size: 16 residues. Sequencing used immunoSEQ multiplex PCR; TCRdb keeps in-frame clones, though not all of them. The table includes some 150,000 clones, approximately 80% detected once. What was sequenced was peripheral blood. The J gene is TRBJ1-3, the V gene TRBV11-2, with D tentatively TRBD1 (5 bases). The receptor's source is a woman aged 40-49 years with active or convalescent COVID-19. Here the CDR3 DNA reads TGTGCCAGCAGCTTCACGAGGGGAGGATTTGGAAACACCATATATTTT. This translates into CASSFTRGGFGNTIYF.